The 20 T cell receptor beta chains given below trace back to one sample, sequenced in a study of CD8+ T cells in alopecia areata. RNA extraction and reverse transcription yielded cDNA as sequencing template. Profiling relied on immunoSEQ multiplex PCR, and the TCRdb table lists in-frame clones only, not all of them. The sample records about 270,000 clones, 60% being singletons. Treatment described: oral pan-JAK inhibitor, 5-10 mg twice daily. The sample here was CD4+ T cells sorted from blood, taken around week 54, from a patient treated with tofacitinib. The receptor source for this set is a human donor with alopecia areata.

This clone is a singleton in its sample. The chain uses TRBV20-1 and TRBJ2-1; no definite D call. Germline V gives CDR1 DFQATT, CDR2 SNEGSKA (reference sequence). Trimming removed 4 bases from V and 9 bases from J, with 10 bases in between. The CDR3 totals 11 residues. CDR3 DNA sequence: TGCAGTGCTATGTCGACGGGTGAGCAGTTCTTC. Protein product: CSAMSTGEQFF.

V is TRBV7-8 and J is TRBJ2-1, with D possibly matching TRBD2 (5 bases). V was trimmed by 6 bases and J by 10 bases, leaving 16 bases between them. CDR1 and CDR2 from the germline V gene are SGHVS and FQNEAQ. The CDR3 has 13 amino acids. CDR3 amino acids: CASSFWTSDEQFF. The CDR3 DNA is TGTGCCAGCAGTTTCTGGACTTCGGACGAGCAGTTCTTC.

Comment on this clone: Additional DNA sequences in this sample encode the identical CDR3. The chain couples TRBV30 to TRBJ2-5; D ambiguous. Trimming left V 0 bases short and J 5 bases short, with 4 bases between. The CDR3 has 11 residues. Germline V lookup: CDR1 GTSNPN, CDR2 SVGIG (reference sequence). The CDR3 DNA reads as TGTGCCTGGAGTGTGCTTGAGACCCAGTACTTC. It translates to CAWSVLETQYF.

Here the CDR3 reads CASSYPPSYEQYF. CDR3 nucleotide sequence: TGTGCCAGCAGTTACCCGCCCTCCTACGAGCAGTACTTC. The rearrangement links TRBV6-5 to TRBJ2-7; D gene ambiguous. This CDR3 has 13 residues. Trimming took off 2 bases at V and 0 bases at J, with 5 bases between the two ends. Germline assignment: CDR1 MNHEY and CDR2 SVGAGI.

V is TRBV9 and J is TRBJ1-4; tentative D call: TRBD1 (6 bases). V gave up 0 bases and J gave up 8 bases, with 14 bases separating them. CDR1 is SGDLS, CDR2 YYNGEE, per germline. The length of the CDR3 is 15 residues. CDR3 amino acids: CASSVATGRGEKLFF. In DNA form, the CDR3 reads TGTGCCAGCAGCGTAGCTACTGGCAGGGGAGAAAAACTGTTTTTT.

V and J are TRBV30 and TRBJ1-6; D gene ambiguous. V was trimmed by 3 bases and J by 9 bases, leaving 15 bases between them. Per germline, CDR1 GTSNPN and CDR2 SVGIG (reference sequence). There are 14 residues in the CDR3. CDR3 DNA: TGTGCCTGGAGAGAGTCAGGCACTGTTTCACCCCTCCACTTT. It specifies CAWRESGTVSPLHF.

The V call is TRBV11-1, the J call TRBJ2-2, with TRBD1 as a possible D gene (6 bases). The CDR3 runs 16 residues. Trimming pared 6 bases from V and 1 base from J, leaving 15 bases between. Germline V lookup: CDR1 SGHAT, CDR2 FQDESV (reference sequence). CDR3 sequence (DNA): TGTGCCAGCAGGCAGACGAGACAGGTGAACACCGGGGAGCTGTTTTTT. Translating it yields CASRQTRQVNTGELFF.

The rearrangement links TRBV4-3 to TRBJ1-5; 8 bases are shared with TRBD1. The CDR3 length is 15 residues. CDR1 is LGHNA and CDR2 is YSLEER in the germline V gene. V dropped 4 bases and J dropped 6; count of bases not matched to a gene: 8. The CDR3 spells CASSLGTGVGQPQHF. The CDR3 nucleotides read TGCGCCAGCAGCCTCGGGACAGGAGTCGGTCAGCCCCAGCATTTT.

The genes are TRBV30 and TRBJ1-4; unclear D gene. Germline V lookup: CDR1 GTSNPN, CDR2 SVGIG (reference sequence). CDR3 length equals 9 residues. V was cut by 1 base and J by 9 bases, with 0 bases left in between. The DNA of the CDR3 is TGTGCCTGGAGTGAAAAACTGTTTTTT. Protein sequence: CAWSEKLFF.

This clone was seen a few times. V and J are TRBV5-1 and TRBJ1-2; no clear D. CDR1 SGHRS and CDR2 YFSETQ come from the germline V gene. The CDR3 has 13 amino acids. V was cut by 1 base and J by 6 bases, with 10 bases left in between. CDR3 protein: CASSLSGPDGYTF. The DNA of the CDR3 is TGCGCCAGCAGCTTGAGTGGCCCGGATGGCTACACCTTC.

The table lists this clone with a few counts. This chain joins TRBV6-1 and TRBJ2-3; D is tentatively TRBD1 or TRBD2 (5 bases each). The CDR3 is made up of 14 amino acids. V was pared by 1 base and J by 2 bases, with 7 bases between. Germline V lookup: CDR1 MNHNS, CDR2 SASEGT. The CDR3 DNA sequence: TGTGCCAGCAGTGAAGGGGGGTCCACAGATACGCAGTATTTT. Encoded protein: CASSEGGSTDTQYF.

The CDR3 loop reads CASGSYYTEAFF. CDR3 sequence (DNA): TGTGCCAGCGGATCGTACTACACTGAAGCTTTCTTT. V gene TRBV25-1 combines with J gene TRBJ1-1; unclear D gene. Trimming shortened V by 8 bases and J by 3 bases, and 10 bases separated the two germline ends. Germline V gene lookup returns CDR1 MGHDK and CDR2 SYGVNS. The CDR3 is 12 amino acids. Combining the CDR3 with reference TRBV25-1 and TRBJ1-1 gives the whole variable domain EADIYQTPRYLVIGTGKKITLECSQTMGHDKMYWYQQDPGMELHLIHYSYGVNSTEKGDLSSESTVSRIRTEHFPLTLESARPSHTSQYLCASGSYYTEAFFGQGTRLTVV.

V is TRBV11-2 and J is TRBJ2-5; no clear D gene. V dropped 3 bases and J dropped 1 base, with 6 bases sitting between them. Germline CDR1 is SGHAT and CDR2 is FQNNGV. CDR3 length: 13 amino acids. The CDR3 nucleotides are TGTGCCAGCAGCTTGGGGTTCCAAGAGACCCAGTACTTC. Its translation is CASSLGFQETQYF.

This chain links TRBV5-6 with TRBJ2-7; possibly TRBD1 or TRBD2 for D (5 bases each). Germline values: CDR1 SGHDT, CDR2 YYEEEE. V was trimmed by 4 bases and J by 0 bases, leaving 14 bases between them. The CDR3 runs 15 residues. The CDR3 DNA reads TGTGCCAGCAGCCCCTGGGGCACTAGCTCCTACGAGCAGTACTTC. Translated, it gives CASSPWGTSSYEQYF.

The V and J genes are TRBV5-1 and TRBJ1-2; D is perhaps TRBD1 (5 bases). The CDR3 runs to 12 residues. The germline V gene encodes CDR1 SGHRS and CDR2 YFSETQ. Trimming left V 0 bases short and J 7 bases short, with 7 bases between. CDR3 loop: CASSLEGVGYTF. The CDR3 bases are TGCGCCAGCAGCTTGGAAGGGGTTGGCTACACCTTC.

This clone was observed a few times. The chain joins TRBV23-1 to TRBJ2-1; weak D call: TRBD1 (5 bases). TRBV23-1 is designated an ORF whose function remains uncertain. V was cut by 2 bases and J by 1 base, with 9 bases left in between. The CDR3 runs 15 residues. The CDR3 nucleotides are TGCGCCAGCAGTCAACAGGGATGGTCCTACAATGAGCAGTTCTTC. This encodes CASSQQGWSYNEQFF.

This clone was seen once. Written as DNA, the CDR3 is TGTGCCAGCAGCTACGGGGTAGGAGAGACCCAGTACTTC. Its protein product is CASSYGVGETQYF. This rearrangement joins TRBV7-8 to TRBJ2-5, with D tentatively TRBD2 (5 bases). The ends were cut back, 4 bases at V and 4 bases at J, with 10 bases in the middle. The CDR3 is 13 residues long. From germline, CDR1 is SGHVS and CDR2 FQNEAQ.

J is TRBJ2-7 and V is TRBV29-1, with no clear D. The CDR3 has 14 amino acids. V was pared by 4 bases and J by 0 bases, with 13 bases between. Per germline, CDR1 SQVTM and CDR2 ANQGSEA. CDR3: CSVAASASSYEQYF. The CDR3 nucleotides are TGCAGCGTTGCCGCATCGGCCAGCTCCTACGAGCAGTACTTC.

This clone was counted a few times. CDR3 DNA sequence: TGTGCCAGCAGCTTCGACCTGGATCAGCCCCAGCATTTT. This encodes CASSFDLDQPQHF. J is TRBJ1-5 and V is TRBV14; D is uncertain. Per germline, CDR1 SGHDN and CDR2 FVKESK. CDR3 length: 13 amino acids. V was cut by 5 bases and J by 5 bases, with 10 bases left in between.

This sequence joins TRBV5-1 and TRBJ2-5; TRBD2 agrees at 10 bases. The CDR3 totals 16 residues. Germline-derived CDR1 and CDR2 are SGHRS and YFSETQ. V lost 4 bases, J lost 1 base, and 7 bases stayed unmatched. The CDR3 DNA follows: TGCGCCAGCAGCCCGGGAGTAGCGGGGGGCCAAGAGACCCAGTACTTC. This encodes CASSPGVAGGQETQYF.